This T cell receptor (beta chain) appears in the sequencing data of a study of cytomegalovirus exposure and HLA in healthy donors. The CDR3 is 14 amino acids. In germline, CDR1 is LNHDA, CDR2 SQIVND (reference sequence). Trimming stripped 4 bases from V and 1 base from J, with 10 bases between. It was with 60 Vbeta and 13 Jbeta primers that the PCR ran. The table came from immunoSEQ multiplex PCR; TCRdb's copy has only in-frame clones and leaves some out. The sample has around 140,000 clones; 75% to 85% are singletons. V usage is TRBV19 and J usage is TRBJ1-1; TRBD1 is a possible D gene (5 bases). The sample consisted of PBMCs. This receptor was obtained from a middle-aged woman in good health and CMV-seronegative. For the CDR3, the DNA is TGTGCCAGTAGTAAAACAGGTTGGAACACTGAAGCTTTCTTT. Translating gives CASSKTGWNTEAFF. The full variable domain, in which reference TRBV19 and TRBJ1-1 provide the parts outside the CDR3, is DGGITQSPKYLFRKEGQNVTLSCEQNLNHDAMYWYRQDPGQGLRLIYYSQIVNDFQKGDIAEGYSVSREKKESFPLTVTSAQKNPTAFYLCASSKTGWNTEAFFGQGTRLTVV.